This T cell receptor beta chain was retrieved from a study of response to subunit inactivated influenza vaccine. Study-wide results and caveats: Researchers suggested that each seasonal influenza vaccination recruits few new T cells.

The CDR3 loop spans 15 amino acids. The V and J ends lost 4 bases and 0 bases respectively, with 10 bases between them. Germline V lookup: CDR1 LGHDT, CDR2 YNNKEL (reference sequence). Worth noting for this clonotype: Its specificity is unknown.

One entry per CDR3 protein results from TCRdb running MiXCR on the RT-PCR reads. Of 710,000 or so distinct CDR3 sequences listed, approximately 14% are singletons. Sequencing used PBMCs from blood, obtained roughly 12 days after vaccination. The chain is built from TRBV3-1 and TRBJ1-3; D unresolved. The sequence was obtained from a man between 50 and 59 years old who received an inactivated influenza vaccine. The DNA of the CDR3 is TGTGCCAGCAGCCTCCCGACAATCTCTGGAAACACCATATATTTT. Protein product: CASSLPTISGNTIYF.